The next 26 T cell receptor beta chains were all read from a single sample in a study of T cells after yellow fever vaccination. TCRdb reprocessed the 5' RACE reads via MiXCR and lists one record per CDR3 protein. There are 500,000 to 550,000 distinct CDR3 sequences in the sample; around a fifth occur only once, and about 16% lies in the top ten. This specimen consisted of PBMCs, obtained approximately 22 days after the first yellow fever vaccination. The source of these receptors is a man aged 18 to 30 who received the YFV17D yellow fever vaccine.

Many counts were recorded for this clonotype. V usage is TRBV12-3 or TRBV12-4 and J usage is TRBJ2-7, with 8 bases aligning to TRBD1. Unmatched junction bases numbered 9, after V lost 6 bases and J lost 5 bases. CDR3 length: 14 amino acids. This CDR3 is CASRHRGKPNEQYV. The CDR3 nucleotides read TGTGCCAGCAGGCACAGGGGGAAACCAAACGAGCAGTACGTC.

This clonotype was recorded a few times. J is TRBJ2-7 and V is TRBV7-2, with 10 bases lining up with TRBD2. The CDR3 runs to 16 residues. V shed 3 bases and J 3 bases; nucleotides not matched to a gene: 8. The germline CDR1 and CDR2 sequences are SGHTA and FQGNSA. DNA of the CDR3: TGTGCCAGCAGCTTGTCCCGCGCTAGCGGGGGCTACGAGCAGTACGTC. It yields the protein CASSLSRASGGYEQYV.

The gene calls are TRBV15 and TRBJ2-3, with TRBD1 as a possible D gene (7 bases). The CDR3 runs 12 residues. Looked up from germline, CDR1 is LNHNV and CDR2 is YYDKDF (reference sequence). Trimming shortened V by 11 bases and J by 5 bases, and 14 bases separated the two germline ends. CDR3 bases: TGTGCCGCAGGGGGGCTAGAAGATACGCAGTATTTT. Translating it yields CAAGGLEDTQYF.

The rearrangement links TRBV20-1 to TRBJ2-7; 7 bases map to TRBD1. V dropped 6 bases and J dropped 1; count of bases not matched to a gene: 6. This CDR3 is built from 13 residues. Germline loops: CDR1 DFQATT, CDR2 SNEGSKA (reference sequence). CDR3 protein: CSAPDRTSYEQYV. In nucleotides, the CDR3 is TGCAGTGCCCCGGACAGGACATCCTACGAGCAGTACGTC.

This clonotype was counted a few times. CDR3 DNA sequence: TGTGCCAGCACTCCCGGGACCCATGAGCAGTTCTTC. Protein: CASTPGTHEQFF. The genes are TRBV12-3 or TRBV12-4 and TRBJ2-1; perhaps D is TRBD1 or TRBD2 (5 bases each). The CDR3 runs to 12 residues. With 7 bases removed from V and 8 bases from J, the gap between germline ends came to 12 bases.

In this sample, this clonotype turned up a few times. This chain uses TRBV5-1 with TRBJ2-1, with D unresolved. The CDR3 runs 15 residues. In germline, CDR1 is SGHRS, CDR2 YFSETQ. With 0 bases removed from V and 2 bases from J, the gap between germline ends came to 9 bases. The CDR3 protein is CASSLAVLAYNEQFF. The CDR3 DNA sequence: TGCGCCAGCAGCTTGGCCGTCTTGGCCTACAATGAGCAGTTCTTC.

V usage is TRBV4-1 and J usage is TRBJ1-3; D is unclear. The CDR3 is 16 amino acids. Trimming removed 2 bases from V and 0 bases from J, with 11 bases in between. CDR1 and CDR2 from the germline V gene are MGHRA and YSYEKL. The CDR3 nucleotides read TGCGCCAGCAGCCAACAACCGGACTACTCTGGAAACACCATATATTTT. Translation gives CASSQQPDYSGNTIYF.

This clonotype was observed a few times. This chain connects TRBV7-9 to TRBJ2-4; D is possibly TRBD1 (5 bases). This CDR3 spans 17 amino acids. Trimming removed 4 bases from V and 7 bases from J, with 23 bases in between. Germline CDR1 and CDR2: SEHNR and FQNEAQ (reference sequence). CDR3 region: CASSSSQGKEKWNIQYF. The CDR3 coding sequence is TGTGCCAGCAGCTCATCTCAGGGAAAGGAGAAGTGGAACATTCAGTACTTC.

There are a few counts of this clonotype. The V call is TRBV20-1, the J call TRBJ2-5, with 8 nucleotides matching TRBD1. From germline, CDR1 is DFQATT and CDR2 SNEGSKA (reference sequence). Germline trimming cut 3 bases from V and 1 base from J; bases unmatched to any gene: 7. CDR3 length: 15 residues. The CDR3 DNA sequence: TGCAGTGCTAGTGGGACAGGCGAGTTCCAAGAGACCCAGTACTTC. Encoded protein: CSASGTGEFQETQYF.

This clonotype was seen more than once but under ten times. The CDR3 protein is CASSPLGGGAWETQYF. The DNA of the CDR3 is TGTGCCAGCAGTCCTCTCGGCGGGGGGGCCTGGGAGACCCAGTACTTC. This chain connects TRBV27 to TRBJ2-5; the match to TRBD2 covers 9 bases. Looked up from germline, CDR1 is MNHEY and CDR2 is SMNVEV (reference sequence). This CDR3 region has 16 residues. V lost 5 bases and J lost 5; bases outside the gene matches: 12.

This clonotype has just a few counts. The genes are TRBV7-9 and TRBJ1-1; the match to TRBD1 covers 9 bases. The germline V gene has CDR1 SEHNR and CDR2 FQNEAQ (reference sequence). The trim removed 3 bases at V and 5 bases at J, leaving 7 bases unmatched. The CDR3 runs to 15 residues. For the CDR3, the DNA is TGTGCCAGCAGCTTCCGACAGGGGGTGAGGACTGAAGCTTTCTTT. Amino acids: CASSFRQGVRTEAFF.

The chain has TRBV7-3 and TRBJ2-4, with 8 positions matching TRBD1. The CDR3 has 16 amino acids. The V gene's germline CDR1 is SGHTA and CDR2 FQGTGA. Unmatched junction bases numbered 6, after V lost 5 bases and J lost 0 bases. CDR3 loop: CASSIGDRQAKNIQYF. The CDR3 DNA reads TGTGCCAGCAGCATAGGGGACAGGCAAGCCAAAAACATTCAGTACTTC. The complete variable domain, with remaining parts taken from reference TRBV7-3 and TRBJ2-4, reads GAGVSQTPSNKVTEKGKYVELRCDPISGHTALYWYRQSLGQGPEFLIYFQGTGAADDSGLPNDRFFAVRPEGSVSTLKIQRTERGDSAVYLCASSIGDRQAKNIQYFGAGTRLSVL.

This clonotype was seen more than once but under ten times. CDR3 sequence: CASSPDRLTGELFF. CDR3 coding DNA: TGCGCCAGCAGCCCGGACAGGCTCACCGGGGAGCTGTTTTTT. This chain links TRBV4-3 with TRBJ2-2, with 7 bases lining up with TRBD1. The V gene end was trimmed by 4 bases and the J gene end by 4 bases; junction bases not matched to a gene: 3. CDR3 length: 14 amino acids. Germline V lookup: CDR1 LGHNA, CDR2 YSLEER.

In DNA form, the CDR3 reads TGTGCCAGCAGCCCAGGACTAGCGGGGATATATGAGCAGTTCTTC. Translation: CASSPGLAGIYEQFF. The chain links TRBV7-7 to TRBJ2-1, with 12 nucleotides matching TRBD2. This CDR3 has 15 residues. V dropped 5 bases and J dropped 8; count of bases not matched to a gene: 7. Germline V gene sequence: CDR1 SSHAT, CDR2 FNYEAQ (reference sequence).

This clonotype occurred many times. An end of the junction differs from the germline gene, which may be a read error. This chain uses TRBV7-9 with TRBJ2-2; D possibly uses TRBD1 or TRBD2 (6 bases each). CDR1 SEHNR and CDR2 FQNEAQ come from the germline V gene (reference sequence). The CDR3 runs to 17 residues. CDR3 DNA: TGTGCCAGCAGGTTAGGGGGGCGGCAGACGAACACCGGGGAGCTGTTTTTT. Translated, it gives CASRLGGRQTNTGELFF.

This clonotype was seen a handful of times. The chain joins TRBV11-2 to TRBJ2-3; possibly TRBD2 for D (7 bases). V dropped 1 base and J dropped 5 bases, with 13 bases sitting between them. This CDR3 region has 15 residues. Germline CDR1 is SGHAT and CDR2 is FQNNGV. The CDR3 DNA follows: TGTGCCAGCAGCTTAGTGGGCGGGGGCCAAGATACGCAGTATTTT. Its translation: CASSLVGGGQDTQYF.

The chain is built from TRBV12-3 or TRBV12-4 and TRBJ2-1; 8 bases fit TRBD2. The CDR3 sequence is 15 residues long. Trimming took 2 bases from V and 9 from J; bases not matched to a gene: 9. The CDR3 DNA follows: TGTGCCAGCAGTTTACCGAGCGCCAGCGGGGGTGAGCAGTTCTTC. It codes for CASSLPSASGGEQFF.

J is TRBJ2-7 and V is TRBV21-1; TRBD2 is the table's D call, not checked against the DNA. TRBV21-1 is a pseudogene segment. This CDR3 is 15 amino acids long. CDR3 amino acids: CASSKRLGYPREQYV. The DNA of the CDR3 is TGTGCCAGCAGCAAAAGGCTAGGTTACCCGCGGGAGCAGTACGTC.

V gene TRBV4-3 combines with J gene TRBJ2-7; 8 bases map to TRBD1. Germline V gene lookup returns CDR1 LGHNA and CDR2 YSLEER. With V trimmed by 4 bases and J by 1 base, 6 bases remained unmatched. This CDR3 has 15 residues. CDR3 in DNA: TGCGCCAGCAGCCCGGGACAGGCTGCATCCTACGAGCAGTACTTC. Amino acid sequence: CASSPGQAASYEQYF.

In DNA form, the CDR3 reads TGTGCCAGCAGTCGGGACATAGCTGTCGAGACCCAGTACTTC. This gives the protein CASSRDIAVETQYF. The chain uses TRBV2 and TRBJ2-5; possibly TRBD1 for D (6 bases). CDR1 is SNHLY, CDR2 FYNNEI, per germline. The CDR3 is made up of 14 amino acids. Trimming cost V 5 bases and J 5 bases, with 15 bases left between them.

This clonotype was seen only a few times. The gene calls are TRBV27 and TRBJ2-3; D unresolved. The germline CDR1 and CDR2 sequences are MNHEY and SMNVEV (reference sequence). V lost 3 bases and J 5 bases, leaving 9 bases between the germline ends. The CDR3 has 13 amino acids. The CDR3 DNA is TGTGCCAGCAGTTTTCGCCCCGGAGATACGCAGTATTTT. Translation gives CASSFRPGDTQYF.

CDR3 nucleotide sequence: TGTGCCAGCAGCTTATATGTAGGGGACAATCAGCCCCAGCATTTT. Protein product: CASSLYVGDNQPQHF. The V gene is TRBV11-2, the J gene TRBJ1-5; weak D call: TRBD1 (5 bases). Germline lookup yields CDR1 SGHAT and CDR2 FQNNGV. CDR3 length equals 15 residues. Deletions cut 2 bases from V and 3 bases from J, with 11 bases between.

The rearrangement links TRBV3-1 to TRBJ1-3, with D tentatively TRBD1 (5 bases). Trimming pared 1 base from V and 2 bases from J, leaving 15 bases between. Germline loops: CDR1 LGHDT, CDR2 YNNKEL (reference sequence). The CDR3 runs 17 residues. DNA for the CDR3: TGTGCCAGCAGCCAAGGGGTGGTGGCCAGGGCTGGAAACACCATATATTTT. This gives the protein CASSQGVVARAGNTIYF. The entire variable domain, with the rest obtained from reference TRBV3-1 and TRBJ1-3, is as follows: DTAVSQTPKYLVTQMGNDKSIKCEQNLGHDTMYWYKQDSKKFLKIMFSYNNKELIINETVPNRFSPKSPDKAHLNLHINSLELGDSAVYFCASSQGVVARAGNTIYFGEGSWLTVV.

In this sample, this clonotype turned up a few times. The chain employs TRBV30 and TRBJ2-7; 7 positions match TRBD1. CDR1 is GTSNPN and CDR2 is SVGIG in the germline V gene (reference sequence). This CDR3 has 13 residues. V gave up 4 bases and J gave up 12 bases; unmatched junction bases: 15. DNA of the CDR3: TGTGCCTGGACCACCCGGACAGGCGCAATATGGTACTTC. This gives the protein CAWTTRTGAIWYF.

The V gene is TRBV20-1, the J gene TRBJ2-7; 9 bases line up with TRBD2. The J segment lost 7 bases and the V segment lost 3 bases, leaving 4 bases of the junction unmatched. CDR1 DFQATT and CDR2 SNEGSKA come from the germline V gene (reference sequence). The CDR3 spans 12 residues. The chain's CDR3 is CSASPLAGEQYF. CDR3 sequence (DNA): TGCAGTGCTAGTCCCCTAGCGGGAGAGCAGTACTTC.

The chain combines TRBV7-3 with TRBJ1-3; D is ambiguous. Germline CDR1 SGHTA, CDR2 FQGTGA. V lost 0 bases to trimming and J lost 0 bases, with 6 bases between them. CDR3 length: 15 amino acids. CDR3 sequence (DNA): TGTGCCAGCAGCTTAACTGCGGGCTCTGGAAACACCATATATTTT. This codes for CASSLTAGSGNTIYF. The variable domain in full, completed from reference TRBV7-3 and TRBJ1-3, reads GAGVSQTPSNKVTEKGKYVELRCDPISGHTALYWYRQSLGQGPEFLIYFQGTGAADDSGLPNDRFFAVRPEGSVSTLKIQRTERGDSAVYLCASSLTAGSGNTIYFGEGSWLTVV.